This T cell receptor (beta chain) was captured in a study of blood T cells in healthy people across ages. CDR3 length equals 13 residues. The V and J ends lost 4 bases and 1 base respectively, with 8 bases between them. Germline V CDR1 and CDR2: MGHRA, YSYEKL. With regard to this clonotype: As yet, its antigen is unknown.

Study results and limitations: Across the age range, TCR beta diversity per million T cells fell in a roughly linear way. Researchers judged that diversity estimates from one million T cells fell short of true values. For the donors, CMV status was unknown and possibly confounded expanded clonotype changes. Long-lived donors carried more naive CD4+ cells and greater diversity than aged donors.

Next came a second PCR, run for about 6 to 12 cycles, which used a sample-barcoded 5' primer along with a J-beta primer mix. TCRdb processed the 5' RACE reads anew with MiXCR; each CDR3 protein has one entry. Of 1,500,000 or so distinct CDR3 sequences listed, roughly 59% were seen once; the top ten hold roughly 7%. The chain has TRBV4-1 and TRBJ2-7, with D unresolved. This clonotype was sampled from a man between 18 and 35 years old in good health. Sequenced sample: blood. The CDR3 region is CASSRHLSYEQYF. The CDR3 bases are TGCGCCAGCAGCCGACACCTATCCTACGAGCAGTACTTC.